The rows below give T cell receptor beta chains drawn from one sample of a study of T cell repertoires in cytomegalovirus infection. TCRdb passed the reads through MiXCR, listing each CDR3 protein once. The sample includes over 95,000 distinct CDR3 sequences, around 30% seen only once; the top ten take 41%. These receptors are not linked to any known antigen. Material: CD8+ T cells from cultured PBMCs, obtained from culture after CMV antigen stimulation. Receptor source: a human donor in good health (CMV status not recorded). Some clones in this sample may be carry-over from other donors' samples. Each CDR3 is given with its conserved first and last residue. D genes are given only for firm matches. Clone size, where shown, is once, few, many, or a class for clones that have expanded.

clone_size j_call d_call v_call cdr3_nt cdr3_aa
. TRBJ2-7 TRBD1 TRBV27 TGTGCCAGCAGTTTGACCACGGGACAGGGGTACGAGCAGTACTTC CASSLTTGQGYEQYF
many TRBJ2-1 TRBD2 TRBV6-1 TGTGCCAGCAGACCCGGGACTAGCGGGGATACCTACAATGAGCAGTTCTTC CASRPGTSGDTYNEQFF
. TRBJ1-1 . TRBV9 TGTGCCAGCAGCTCGCACCCAGGGGTAGGGACTGAAGCTTTCTTT CASSSHPGVGTEAFF
many TRBJ2-4 TRBD2 TRBV7-2 TGTGCCAGCAGCAAACTTGGGACTAGCGGGGGGATGGTAAACATTCAGTACTTC CASSKLGTSGGMVNIQYF
many TRBJ2-2 TRBD1 TRBV7-2 TGTGCCAGCAGCTTAGGGGGGACAGAGTCTGCTTTCATGGCCGGGGAGCTGTTTTTT CASSLGGTESAFMAGELFF
. TRBJ2-1 . TRBV11-2 TGTGCCAGCAGCTCGCAACATATAAGGCCCTACAATGAGCAGTTCTTC CASSSQHIRPYNEQFF
many TRBJ2-2 TRBD2 TRBV2 TGTGCCAGCAGTGACTCAGGGAGGGACACCGGGGAGCTGTTTTTT CASSDSGRDTGELFF
few TRBJ1-1 TRBD1 TRBV7-8 TGTGCCAGCAGCCCAGGGGGCGGACTGAACACTGAAGCTTTCTTT CASSPGGGLNTEAFF
once TRBJ2-2 . TRBV4-1 TGCGCCAGCAGCAGATCGGACGGGGGATCTACGTGGAGCACCGGGGAGCTGTTTTTT CASSRSDGGSTWSTGELFF
few TRBJ2-2 . TRBV15 TGTGCCACCAGCATCAATAGACAGACCACCGGGGAGCTGTTTTTT CATSINRQTTGELFF
many TRBJ1-1 . TRBV4-1 TGCGCCAGCAAGTTGGTTCAGACGGTGAACACTGAAGCTTTCTTT CASKLVQTVNTEAFF
. TRBJ1-4 . TRBV6-6 TGTGCCAGCAGTTACAGGGGCCCAACTAATGAAAAACTGTTTTTT CASSYRGPTNEKLFF
once TRBJ2-3 . TRBV4-2 TGTGCCAGCAGCCAAGATCCCCACACAGATACGCAGTATTTT CASSQDPHTDTQYF
. TRBJ2-2 . TRBV6-1 TGTGCCACCTCGACCAGCGGCACCGGGGAGCTGTTTTTT CATSTSGTGELFF
. TRBJ1-1 . TRBV5-8 TGTGCCAGCAGCCCAGTTCGGGAGAACACTGAAGCTTTCTTT CASSPVRENTEAFF
few TRBJ2-7 . TRBV7-9 TGTGCCAGCAGCCCCCCGCGGCCCTACGAGCAGTACTTC CASSPPRPYEQYF
. TRBJ1-1 TRBD1 TRBV9 TGTGCCAGCAGCGAGACAGGGGGGGAGTATACTGAAGCTTTCTTT CASSETGGEYTEAFF
. TRBJ2-1 . TRBV2 TGTGCCACCACCGGGAATGAGCAGTTCTTC CATTGNEQFF
many TRBJ1-5 . TRBV27 TGTGCCAGCAGTTTAATGGGGAATCAGCCCCAGCATTTT CASSLMGNQPQHF
. TRBJ2-1 . TRBV7-9 TGTGCCAGCAGCTCTGAGTTCACCCCCAATGAGCAGTTCTTC CASSSEFTPNEQFF
few TRBJ1-5 . TRBV19 TGTGCCAGCGACGGATATAGCAATCAGCCCCAGCATTTT CASDGYSNQPQHF
few TRBJ1-5 . TRBV19 TGTGCCAGTAGTATTTGGTTGGCAGGGGATCAGCCCCAGCATTTT CASSIWLAGDQPQHF
. TRBJ1-2 . TRBV9 TGTGCCAGCAGCGCGCAAATAAAGTCGAGTGACAAAGACTATGGCTACACCTTC CASSAQIKSSDKDYGYTF
few TRBJ1-2 . TRBV7-9 TGTGCCAGCAGCCTATATGTCGCTGTGGGCTACACCTTC CASSLYVAVGYTF